The 24 T cell receptor beta chains listed next were all sequenced from one sample in a study of beta chain features in type 1 diabetes. Study outcomes and limitations: Type 1 diabetes patients had moderately but significantly shorter TCRB CDR3s in all four CD4+ subsets.

Every isolated RNA sample was fully reverse transcribed, so sequencing captured expressed TCRB transcripts. Method: immunoSEQ multiplex PCR; TCRdb's copy keeps in-frame clones and lacks some. The repertoire holds roughly 50,000 clones, with approximately 45% as singletons. Their target antigens are unknown. Material for sequencing was Tregs from blood. These receptors all stem from a young man with type 1 diabetes.

The chain carries TRBV5-1 and TRBJ2-2, with 7 bases that match TRBD1. V shed 4 bases, J shed 6 bases, and the junction held 6 bases outside the gene matches. The CDR3 loop spans 14 amino acids. Germline V CDR1 and CDR2: SGHRS, YFSETQ. The CDR3 DNA is TGCGCCAGCAGCATGGGGACAGTCCCCGGGGAGCTGTTTTTT. Protein product: CASSMGTVPGELFF.

The chain couples TRBV29-1 to TRBJ2-3; TRBD1 agrees at 9 bases. The CDR3 is 12 amino acids. Losses at the gene ends were 7 bases for V and 7 bases for J; bases not matched to a gene: 6. Germline lookup yields CDR1 SQVTM and CDR2 ANQGSEA. The CDR3 DNA reads TGCAGCGGCGTACAGGGGGCGTATACGCAGTATTTT. Its translation is CSGVQGAYTQYF.

The rearrangement uses TRBV5-1 and TRBJ2-5; tentative D call: TRBD2 (6 bases). This CDR3 comprises 14 residues. V was cut by 0 bases and J by 6 bases, with 12 bases left in between. Germline CDR1 is SGHRS and CDR2 is YFSETQ. The CDR3, as DNA: TGCGCCAGCAGCTTGGAACTAGCTCTGAAGACCCAGTACTTC. This codes for CASSLELALKTQYF.

V gene TRBV5-1 combines with J gene TRBJ2-1, with D tentatively TRBD2 (5 bases). The V end lost 2 bases, the J end lost 0 bases, and 12 bases lay between the germline ends. The CDR3 is 16 amino acids. Per germline, CDR1 SGHRS and CDR2 YFSETQ. CDR3 residues: CASSFGLASSYNEQFF. DNA for the CDR3: TGCGCCAGCAGCTTCGGACTCGCCAGCTCCTACAATGAGCAGTTCTTC.

V gene TRBV7-2 combines with J gene TRBJ1-3; D is unresolved. Germline V gene sequence: CDR1 SGHTA, CDR2 FQGNSA. V lost 2 bases and J 0 bases, leaving 5 bases between the germline ends. The CDR3 spans 14 residues. CDR3 protein: CASSLMYSGNTIYF. The CDR3 region has the DNA TGTGCCAGCAGCTTAATGTACTCTGGAAACACCATATATTTT.

The rearrangement links TRBV5-1 to TRBJ2-3; 16 bases agree with TRBD2. Germline CDR1 reads SGHRS; CDR2 reads YFSETQ. This CDR3 has 19 amino acids. With V trimmed by 1 base and J by 4 bases, 9 bases remained unmatched. This chain's CDR3 is CASSLLGTSGRAVADTQYF. The CDR3, as DNA: TGCGCCAGCAGCTTGCTAGGGACTAGCGGGAGGGCCGTTGCAGATACGCAGTATTTT.

This chain links TRBV29-1 with TRBJ2-2, with D uncertain. Deletions cut 4 bases from V and 1 base from J, with 4 bases between. Germline-derived CDR1 and CDR2 are SQVTM and ANQGSEA. The CDR3 length is 12 residues. CDR3 sequence: CSVARNTGELFF. In DNA form, the CDR3 reads TGCAGCGTTGCGCGGAACACCGGGGAGCTGTTTTTT.

The chain uses TRBV2 and TRBJ1-2; D is unresolved. The CDR3 consists of 12 residues. Per the germline V gene, CDR1 is SNHLY and CDR2 is FYNNEI. V was clipped by 6 bases and J by 2 bases, with 7 bases between them. CDR3 nucleotide sequence: TGTGCCAGCAGGGAGAGAAACTATGGCTACACCTTC. Translated, it gives CASRERNYGYTF.

The CDR3: CASRRRGPETQYF. In DNA, the CDR3 is TGTGCCAGCAGGCGCAGGGGGCCTGAGACCCAGTACTTC. The genes are TRBV5-6 and TRBJ2-5; TRBD1 matches 8 bases. This CDR3 spans 13 amino acids. Trimming removed 5 bases from V and 5 bases from J; junction bases left unmatched: 5. CDR1 and CDR2 from the germline V gene are SGHDT and YYEEEE. The variable domain in full, completed from reference TRBV5-6 and TRBJ2-5, reads DAGVTQSPTHLIKTRGQQVTLRCSPKSGHDTVSWYQQALGQGPQFIFQYYEEEERQRGNFPDRFSGHQFPNYSSELNVNALLLGDSALYLCASRRRGPETQYFGPGTRLLVL.

About this clone: The junction shows a germline mismatch at one end, possibly a read error. V usage is TRBV7-7 and J usage is TRBJ1-4; TRBD1 might be the D (6 bases). Looked up from germline, CDR1 is SSHAT and CDR2 is FNYEAQ (reference sequence). The CDR3 totals 18 residues. CDR3 sequence: CASSLGLDRDITNEKLFF. The CDR3 region has the DNA TGTGCTAGCAGCTTAGGCTTAGACCGGGACATAACTAATGAAAAACTGTTTTTT.

This clone showed up just a few times. The gene calls are TRBV7-2 and TRBJ2-5, with 7 bases identical to TRBD2. The V gene end was trimmed by 4 bases and the J gene end by 2 bases; junction bases not matched to a gene: 16. CDR1 is SGHTA and CDR2 is FQGNSA in the germline V gene. This CDR3 comprises 18 residues. CDR3 coding DNA: TGTGCCAGCAGCTCGCCGTTAAAGGTGGGAGGGAAGCAAGAGACCCAGTACTTC. This encodes CASSSPLKVGGKQETQYF.

This clone has only a few counts. V and J are TRBV28 and TRBJ1-1, with D perhaps TRBD1 (6 bases). CDR3 length equals 14 residues. Germline loops: CDR1 MDHEN, CDR2 SYDVKM. V was cut by 5 bases and J by 0 bases, with 10 bases left in between. CDR3 loop: CASSRRGMNTEAFF. For the CDR3, the DNA is TGTGCCAGCAGTCGCAGGGGAATGAACACTGAAGCTTTCTTT.

V is TRBV4-2 and J is TRBJ2-3; 13 nucleotides agree with TRBD2. Germline trimming cut 3 bases from V and 4 bases from J; bases unmatched to any gene: 10. CDR3 length: 18 amino acids. Germline V gives CDR1 LGHNA, CDR2 YNFKEQ. The CDR3 bases are TGTGCCAGCAGCCACATCATCCGGACTAGCGGGAGCTCAGATACGCAGTATTTT. Translating gives CASSHIIRTSGSSDTQYF.

This clone has more than one count but fewer than ten. The V and J genes are TRBV4-2 and TRBJ2-6; maybe TRBD1 (7 bases). There are 19 residues in the CDR3. Germline V gene sequence: CDR1 LGHNA, CDR2 YNFKEQ. The V gene lost 4 bases and the J gene lost 1 base, with 20 bases spanning the gap. CDR3 region: CASSPRSGDSVSGANVLTF. The CDR3 DNA follows: TGTGCCAGCAGCCCTAGATCGGGGGACAGCGTATCTGGGGCCAACGTCCTGACTTTC.

This clone was counted a single time. The chain has TRBV28 and TRBJ2-1, with 7 bases identical to TRBD1. The V gene end was trimmed by 3 bases and the J gene end by 13 bases; junction bases not matched to a gene: 3. The CDR3 has 11 amino acids. In germline, CDR1 is MDHEN, CDR2 SYDVKM. CDR3 in DNA: TGTGCCAGCAGTTTCGACAGGGAACAGTTCTTC. Residues: CASSFDREQFF.

This clone appeared a few times. This chain links TRBV28 with TRBJ2-7; 11 bases are shared with TRBD2. The CDR3 sequence is 15 residues long. Germline lookup yields CDR1 MDHEN and CDR2 SYDVKM. J lost 5 bases, V lost 6 bases, and 9 bases had no gene match. CDR3 region: CASSPTSGGSDEQYF. The DNA for the CDR3 is TGTGCCAGCAGCCCAACTAGCGGGGGCTCGGACGAGCAGTACTTC.

The chain links TRBV5-1 to TRBJ1-1; the D gene is possibly TRBD1 (5 bases). The length of the CDR3 is 13 residues. V was shortened by 4 bases and J by 5 bases, with 12 bases between the two germline ends. Per germline, CDR1 SGHRS and CDR2 YFSETQ. This chain's CDR3 is CASSRGGETEAFF. In nucleotides, the CDR3 is TGCGCCAGCAGCCGGGGGGGGGAGACTGAAGCTTTCTTT.

The gene calls are TRBV5-1 and TRBJ1-1, with 8 bases aligning to TRBD1. CDR1 is SGHRS, CDR2 YFSETQ, per germline. J gave up 0 bases and V 4 bases, and 8 bases lay outside the gene matches. The CDR3 sequence is 16 residues long. The CDR3 sequence: CASSPVGQGVNTEAFF. CDR3 nucleotides: TGCGCCAGCAGCCCCGTAGGACAGGGCGTGAACACTGAAGCTTTCTTT.

The gene calls are TRBV5-8 and TRBJ2-1, with 7 bases matching TRBD1. The V and J ends lost 4 bases and 9 bases, in that order; junction bases with no gene match: 10. The germline V gene encodes CDR1 SGHTS and CDR2 YDEGEE. The CDR3 is 14 residues long. The chain's CDR3 is CASSPRTGIPEQFF. The CDR3 coding sequence is TGTGCCAGCAGCCCCAGGACAGGTATACCTGAGCAGTTCTTC.

The chain joins TRBV7-2 to TRBJ1-1, with D perhaps matching TRBD1 (5 bases). V lost 0 bases and J lost 1, with 12 bases in between. CDR3 length equals 16 residues. The germline gives CDR1 SGHTA, CDR2 FQGNSA. CDR3 amino acids: CASSLALGGENTEAFF. Written as DNA, the CDR3 is TGTGCCAGCAGCTTAGCGCTGGGGGGGGAGAACACTGAAGCTTTCTTT. Filled out from reference TRBV7-2 and TRBJ1-1, the complete variable domain reads GAGVSQSPSNKVTEKGKDVELRCDPISGHTALYWYRQSLGQGLEFLIYFQGNSAPDKSGLPSDRFSAERTGGSVSTLTIQRTQQEDSAVYLCASSLALGGENTEAFFGQGTRLTVV.

The V and J genes are TRBV6-6 and TRBJ2-1, with 7 nucleotides matching TRBD2. The CDR3 totals 16 residues. V trimming: 7 bases; J trimming: 5 bases; junction bases outside the gene matches: 14. Germline CDR1 reads MNHNY; CDR2 reads SVGAGI (reference sequence). The CDR3 DNA follows: TGTGCCAGCACACCCTTCGGAGCGGGATCCCACAATGAGCAGTTCTTC. It encodes CASTPFGAGSHNEQFF.

The chain combines TRBV5-1 with TRBJ1-4, with 7 bases identical to TRBD1. The CDR3 is 16 amino acids. The ends lost 4 bases at V and 0 bases at J; junction bases unmatched: 6. Germline V gene data show CDR1 as SGHRS and CDR2 as YFSETQ. The CDR3 DNA sequence: TGCGCCAGCAGCCCGGGACAGATAGCAACTAATGAAAAACTGTTTTTT. It encodes CASSPGQIATNEKLFF.

V is TRBV18 and J is TRBJ2-1; 11 positions agree with TRBD2. With V trimmed by 3 bases and J by 4 bases, 5 bases remained unmatched. Germline lookup yields CDR1 KGHSH and CDR2 LQKENI. This CDR3 contains 16 residues. The CDR3 loop is CASSPTTSGDYNEQFF. The CDR3, as DNA: TGTGCCAGCTCACCCACGACTAGCGGGGATTACAATGAGCAGTTCTTC.

The J gene is TRBJ2-7, the V gene TRBV7-2; 10 nucleotides match TRBD2. Germline CDR1 SGHTA, CDR2 FQGNSA. The ends lost 8 bases at V and 6 bases at J; junction bases unmatched: 7. CDR3 length: 13 residues. The CDR3 region is CASRPSGSSEQYF. The CDR3 DNA is TGTGCCAGCCGCCCTAGCGGGAGTTCCGAGCAGTACTTC.